These T cell receptor beta chains were read from a single sample in a study of T cell repertoires in cytomegalovirus infection. A single record per CDR3 protein comes from TCRdb applying MiXCR to the reads. The sample lists more than 500,000 distinct CDR3 sequences, 15% to 20% occurring once. Material: CD8+ T cells from PBMCs. These receptors were taken from a human donor in good health (CMV status not recorded). Some clones in this sample may be carry-over from other donors' samples. Both conserved end residues are part of each CDR3. Each record gives: CDR3 protein, CDR3 DNA, V gene, D gene, J gene, CDR3 length, clone size. A D gene is named only where the DNA matches it firmly. Clone size is stated in some rows and not others, as once, few, many or a class when expanded.

CDR3: CASKGLEDRGLVGELFF
DNA: TGTGCCAGCAAGGGCCTAGAGGACAGGGGGCTGGTCGGGGAGCTGTTTTTT
V: TRBV28
D: TRBD1
J: TRBJ2-2
length: 17
size: many

CDR3: CASRPKTASYGYTF
DNA: TGTGCCAGCAGGCCGAAGACGGCTTCCTATGGCTACACCTTC
V: TRBV2
D: NA
J: TRBJ1-2
length: 14
size: NA

CDR3: CASSDTSGGSYEQYF
DNA: TGTGCCAGCAGCGATACAAGTGGAGGCTCCTACGAGCAGTACTTC
V: TRBV7-9
D: NA
J: TRBJ2-7
length: 15
size: few

CDR3: CASSSRTNIQYF
DNA: TGTGCCAGCAGCTCGCGGACAAACATTCAGTACTTC
V: TRBV5-4
D: NA
J: TRBJ2-4
length: 12
size: NA

CDR3: CASSLIGSSHTRADGANVLTF
DNA: TGTGCCAGCAGCTTAATTGGGTCCAGCCACACAAGGGCTGATGGGGCCAACGTCCTGACTTTC
V: TRBV7-3
D: NA
J: TRBJ2-6
length: 21
size: many

CDR3: CASHDRGGMEAFF
DNA: TGTGCCAGCCACGACAGGGGGGGTATGGAGGCTTTCTTT
V: TRBV6-1
D: TRBD1
J: TRBJ1-1
length: 13
size: NA

CDR3: CASSPLGNEQFF
DNA: TGTGCCAGCAGCCCTCTGGGCAATGAGCAGTTCTTC
V: TRBV7-3
D: NA
J: TRBJ2-1
length: 12
size: many

CDR3: CASSLWGEGQPQHF
DNA: TGTGCCAGCAGCTTATGGGGGGAAGGTCAGCCCCAGCATTTT
V: TRBV5-3
D: NA
J: TRBJ1-5
length: 14
size: NA

CDR3: CASSFPGTGSYEQYF
DNA: TGTGCCAGCAGCTTCCCCGGGACAGGGTCTTACGAGCAGTACTTC
V: TRBV5-4
D: TRBD1
J: TRBJ2-7
length: 15
size: NA

CDR3: CASSTAVRLAEYNEQFF
DNA: TGCGCCAGCAGCACAGCTGTCCGACTAGCGGAATACAATGAGCAGTTCTTC
V: TRBV5-1
D: TRBD2
J: TRBJ2-1
length: 17
size: once

CDR3: CASSDWGARDRQETQYF
DNA: TGTGCCAGCAGTGATTGGGGGGCCCGGGACAGACAAGAGACCCAGTACTTC
V: TRBV6-1
D: NA
J: TRBJ2-5
length: 17
size: few

CDR3: CASSESPVSYEQYF
DNA: TGTGCCAGCAGTGAATCCCCAGTTTCCTACGAGCAGTACTTC
V: TRBV6-1
D: NA
J: TRBJ2-7
length: 14
size: NA

CDR3: CASSFRGRHSTDTQYF
DNA: TGTGCCAGCAGTTTTAGGGGGAGGCACAGCACAGATACGCAGTATTTT
V: TRBV28
D: NA
J: TRBJ2-3
length: 16
size: NA

CDR3: CATGAGGAPYNEQFF
DNA: TGTGCCACCGGGGCGGGGGGGGCGCCCTACAATGAGCAGTTCTTC
V: TRBV15
D: TRBD2
J: TRBJ2-1
length: 15
size: NA

CDR3: CASSLSEGALFF
DNA: TGTGCCAGCAGCTTAAGCGAGGGGGCCCTGTTTTTT
V: TRBV7-9
D: TRBD1
J: TRBJ1-4
length: 12
size: many

CDR3: CASSRLLAGKNNEQFF
DNA: TGCGCCAGCAGCCGTCTCCTAGCGGGGAAGAACAATGAGCAGTTCTTC
V: TRBV4-1
D: TRBD2
J: TRBJ2-1
length: 16
size: many

CDR3: CASSARTGMNTEAFF
DNA: TGTGCCAGTAGTGCCCGGACAGGGATGAACACTGAAGCTTTCTTT
V: TRBV19
D: TRBD1
J: TRBJ1-1
length: 15
size: many

CDR3: CASSLLTTSRGRVQYF
DNA: TGTGCCAGCAGTTTACTTACCACTTCCCGTGGGCGCGTTCAGTACTTC
V: TRBV28
D: NA
J: TRBJ2-7
length: 16
size: NA

CDR3: CASSLDSRNTGELFF
DNA: TGTGCCAGCAGCTTAGATTCCAGGAACACCGGGGAGCTGTTTTTT
V: TRBV11-3
D: NA
J: TRBJ2-2
length: 15
size: NA

CDR3: CAISGGENTIYF
DNA: TGTGCCATCAGTGGGGGAGAAAACACCATATATTTT
V: TRBV10-3
D: NA
J: TRBJ1-3
length: 12
size: NA

CDR3: CASSPGQYTVAFF
DNA: TGTGCCAGCAGCCCCGGACAGTACACTGTAGCTTTCTTT
V: TRBV11-2
D: NA
J: TRBJ1-1
length: 13
size: NA